These 19 T cell receptor beta chains originate from one sample sequenced in a study of T-cell reconstitution after alpha-beta-depleted transplantation in children. Unique molecular identifiers were used to barcode this TCRbeta library. TCRdb reprocessed the PCR reads via MiXCR and lists one record per CDR3 protein. Among some 260,000 distinct CDR3 sequences listed, approximately 24% were seen once. Sequenced here: PBMCs, mostly from graft donor cells, sampled 360 days after TCRalphabeta/CD19-depleted stem cell transplant. These receptors came from a female patient between 2 and 15 years old who had a stem cell transplant for congenital amegakaryocytic thrombocytopenia, so the T cells may come from the graft donor.

This clonotype was observed many times. The rearrangement uses TRBV29-1 and TRBJ1-1; D remains unclear. Germline CDR1 reads SQVTM; CDR2 reads ANQGSEA. The V gene lost 1 base and the J gene lost 0 bases, with 0 bases spanning the gap. The CDR3 contains 11 residues. The CDR3 protein is CSVEVNTEAFF. The CDR3 DNA sequence: TGCAGCGTTGAAGTGAACACTGAAGCTTTCTTT.

The chain couples TRBV20-1 to TRBJ1-2; 9 bases map to TRBD1. This CDR3 is 14 amino acids long. Germline V CDR1 and CDR2: DFQATT, SNEGSKA (reference sequence). Unmatched junction bases numbered 12, after V lost 8 bases and J lost 5 bases. CDR3 in amino acids: CSLKDLGTGYGYTF. For the CDR3, the DNA is TGCAGTCTAAAAGACCTAGGGACAGGGTATGGCTACACCTTC.

There are a few counts of this clonotype. The CDR3 DNA sequence: TGTGCCAGCACGGCATGGAGAACCGGGGAGCTGTTTTTT. Protein: CASTAWRTGELFF. V usage is TRBV6-6 and J usage is TRBJ2-2, with no clear D. The length of the CDR3 is 13 residues. Trimming left V 7 bases short and J 5 bases short, with 11 bases between. Looked up from germline, CDR1 is MNHNY and CDR2 is SVGAGI (reference sequence).

This clonotype was seen more than once but under ten times. The genes are TRBV5-1 and TRBJ2-3; no reliable D call. CDR3 length equals 13 residues. Trimming pared 0 bases from V and 5 bases from J, leaving 7 bases between. Germline V gene data show CDR1 as SGHRS and CDR2 as YFSETQ. CDR3 sequence: CASSLVHVDTQYF. CDR3 in DNA: TGCGCCAGCAGCTTGGTTCATGTAGATACGCAGTATTTT. The full variable domain, completed using reference TRBV5-1 and TRBJ2-3, is KAGVTQTPRYLIKTRGQQVTLSCSPISGHRSVSWYQQTPGQGLQFLFEYFSETQRNKGNFPGRFSGRQFSNSRSEMNVSTLELGDSALYLCASSLVHVDTQYFGPGTRLTVL.

Details on this clonotype: A read error may explain this, as a much larger clone is one base away. The chain joins TRBV7-2 to TRBJ1-6; D ambiguous. Germline V lookup: CDR1 SGHTA, CDR2 FQGNSA. Trimming shortened V by 2 bases and J by 7 bases, and 12 bases separated the two germline ends. The CDR3 contains 15 residues. CDR3 in amino acids: CASSLFGGINSPLHF. As DNA, the CDR3 is TGTGCCAGCAGCTTATTTGGAGGAATAAATTCACCCCTCCACTTT.

The chain uses TRBV28 and TRBJ2-3, with D unresolved. V lost 3 bases and J lost 4, with 11 bases in between. The CDR3 runs to 14 residues. Germline CDR1 MDHEN, CDR2 SYDVKM. CDR3 nucleotide sequence: TGTGCCAGCAGTTTCCCGGCCCTCGCAGATACGCAGTATTTT. Its protein is CASSFPALADTQYF.

Worth noting for this clonotype: A junction end diverges from the germline sequence, so it may reflect a read error. The J gene is TRBJ2-7, the V gene TRBV3-1, with TRBD2 matching 10 bases. The CDR3 is 15 amino acids. From germline, CDR1 is LGHDT and CDR2 YNNKEL (reference sequence). DNA of the CDR3: TGTGGCAGCAGCCAAGTAGCGGGGGGACCCTACGAGCAGTACTTC. Translation: CGSSQVAGGPYEQYF.

The genes are TRBV28 and TRBJ2-6, with D perhaps TRBD2 (5 bases). Per germline, CDR1 MDHEN and CDR2 SYDVKM. The CDR3 length is 15 residues. V lost 5 bases and J lost 2, with 10 bases in between. The CDR3 DNA reads TGTGCCAGCAGTATACTAGAGGCTGGGGCCAACGTCCTGACTTTC. It is translated as CASSILEAGANVLTF.

V is TRBV11-2 and J is TRBJ2-1; D perhaps matches TRBD2 (7 bases). This CDR3 is 15 amino acids long. CDR1 SGHAT and CDR2 FQNNGV come from the germline V gene. V lost 3 bases to trimming and J lost 4 bases, with 13 bases between them. The CDR3 is CASSFYGGLYNEQFF. CDR3 nucleotides: TGTGCCAGCAGCTTTTACGGGGGGCTATACAATGAGCAGTTCTTC.

This clonotype was detected only a few times. The CDR3 is CASSQDRQGSYEQYF. The CDR3 DNA reads as TGCGCCAGCAGCCAAGATCGTCAGGGTTCCTACGAGCAGTACTTC. The genes are TRBV4-1 and TRBJ2-7, with D perhaps TRBD1 (5 bases). CDR1 and CDR2 (germline): MGHRA, YSYEKL. The germline V and J ends were trimmed by 0 bases and 1 base, with 10 bases remaining between them. CDR3 length: 15 residues.

The J gene is TRBJ1-1, the V gene TRBV3-1; 7 nucleotides match TRBD1. Trimming at V came to 2 bases and at J to 6 bases, leaving 9 bases not matched to a gene. The CDR3 has 15 residues. Germline V gene lookup returns CDR1 LGHDT and CDR2 YNNKEL (reference sequence). The CDR3, as DNA: TGTGCCAGCAGCCAATTTCGGGACAGTTCCTCTGAAGCTTTCTTT. It codes for CASSQFRDSSSEAFF.

This chain connects TRBV12-3 or TRBV12-4 to TRBJ2-5; D gene unclear. Trimming pared 6 bases from V and 9 bases from J, leaving 17 bases between. This CDR3 spans 13 amino acids. DNA for the CDR3: TGTGCCAGCAGACTCGGGCCGGCGAGCCCCCAGTACTTC. Protein sequence: CASRLGPASPQYF.

This clonotype turned up a few times. The genes are TRBV7-9 and TRBJ1-6, with 7 positions matching TRBD1. V was pared by 6 bases and J by 6 bases, with 8 bases of the junction left unmatched. Germline loops: CDR1 SEHNR, CDR2 FQNEAQ (reference sequence). CDR3 length: 15 residues. In nucleotides, the CDR3 is TGTGCCAGCAGGTACTCCGGGACAGCTAATTCACCCCTCCACTTT. It specifies CASRYSGTANSPLHF.

This clonotype occurred many times. The chain recombines TRBV7-9 with TRBJ2-3; 7 nucleotides align to TRBD2. The CDR3 covers 15 residues. Germline V lookup: CDR1 SEHNR, CDR2 FQNEAQ (reference sequence). Trimming took 1 base from V and 5 from J; bases not matched to a gene: 6. The CDR3 region is CASSLGTRWKDTQYF. The CDR3 bases are TGTGCCAGCAGCTTAGGGACTAGGTGGAAAGATACGCAGTATTTT.

This clonotype appeared a few times. This chain joins TRBV7-2 and TRBJ2-5, with a possible D match to TRBD1 (6 bases). The CDR3 runs 13 residues. Trimming pared 5 bases from V and 4 bases from J, leaving 11 bases between. Per germline, CDR1 SGHTA and CDR2 FQGNSA. The CDR3 DNA reads TGTGCCAGCAGCCCAAGGACAGTAGAGACCCAGTACTTC. This codes for CASSPRTVETQYF.

The rearrangement joins TRBV18 to TRBJ2-5; D is undetermined. CDR1 KGHSH and CDR2 LQKENI come from the germline V gene. V was trimmed by 3 bases and J by 1 base, leaving 12 bases between them. The CDR3 has 15 residues. CDR3 sequence: CASSPTYQAQETQYF. The CDR3 DNA follows: TGTGCCAGCTCACCGACCTACCAGGCCCAAGAGACCCAGTACTTC. Looking up the rest from reference TRBV18 and TRBJ2-5 gives the full variable domain: NAGVMQNPRHLVRRRGQEARLRCSPMKGHSHVYWYRQLPEEGLKFMVYLQKENIIDESGMPKERFSAEFPKEGPSILRIQQVVRGDSAAYFCASSPTYQAQETQYFGPGTRLLVL.

This sequence joins TRBV5-1 and TRBJ2-2, with D possibly being TRBD1 (6 bases). This CDR3 is 15 amino acids long. Germline values: CDR1 SGHRS, CDR2 YFSETQ. V was clipped by 0 bases and J by 0 bases, with 6 bases between them. Here the CDR3 DNA reads TGCGCCAGCAGCTTGGACAGGGCGAACACCGGGGAGCTGTTTTTT. Protein product: CASSLDRANTGELFF.

The gene calls are TRBV12-3 or TRBV12-4 and TRBJ1-6; D not resolved. The V gene lost 3 bases and the J gene lost 10 bases, with 13 bases spanning the gap. This CDR3 has 14 amino acids. CDR3 sequence reads: CASSFGTVESPLHF. Here the CDR3 DNA reads TGTGCCAGCAGTTTTGGAACAGTGGAATCACCCCTCCACTTT.

This clonotype was seen a handful of times. The V and J genes are TRBV25-1 and TRBJ1-2; D is undetermined. The V gene lost 2 bases and the J gene lost 4 bases, with 11 bases spanning the gap. The germline CDR1 and CDR2 sequences are MGHDK and SYGVNS. CDR3 length: 14 residues. CDR3 nucleotides: TGTGCCAGCAGTGAAGGGAAGAGGAGCTATGGCTACACCTTC. It is translated as CASSEGKRSYGYTF.